In this sample, the clone carrying this TCR beta chain turned up many times. What it recognizes is unknown. RNA transcripts were the template for amplifying TCR beta CDR3 regions. The HTBI set primed first-round TCR CDR3 RT-PCR. TCRdb analysed the multiplex PCR reads with MiXCR anew, one entry per CDR3 protein. The data contain fewer than 350,000 distinct CDR3 sequences, less than 15% of them seen just once; the ten biggest clones take up around 7.9%. Investigators excluded patients with uncontrolled infection, other autoimmune disease, pregnancy or lactation. This sample was taken from a study of T cells in Graves' hyperthyroidism and ophthalmopathy. Study-level results: Patients with ophthalmopathy were separated from those with stable hyperthyroidism by a 13 V-J model.

What was sequenced was blood. The receptor was derived from a woman aged 25 to 39 with Graves' hyperthyroidism that later progressed to Graves' ophthalmopathy.

This CDR3 is CASTAGAHTEAFF. The DNA for the CDR3 is TGTGCCAGCACAGCGGGGGCGCACACTGAAGCTTTCTTT. The chain employs TRBV6-1 and TRBJ1-1; tentatively, D is TRBD1 (6 bases). This CDR3 contains 13 residues. V shed 7 bases and J shed 3 bases, with 12 bases lying between them. From germline, CDR1 is MNHNS and CDR2 SASEGT.